This TCR beta chain was sequenced for a study of PD-1 blockade in classical Hodgkin lymphoma. TCRdb keeps only in-frame clones here, not all; method: immunoSEQ multiplex PCR. The sample shows about 93,000 clones, around 90% of them seen only once. Germline V lookup: CDR1 SQVTM, CDR2 ANQGSEA. The CDR3 consists of 13 residues. Brentuximab vedotin exposure varied among the patients, all of whom had relapsed after autologous stem cell transplantation. The sequence was collected from a human donor with classical Hodgkin lymphoma. Sequenced material: peripheral blood mononuclear cells (PBMCs), taken before the second cycle of nivolumab. V is TRBV29-1 and J is TRBJ2-5, with D unresolved. The J call may not be correct, given that the DNA end is closer to TRBJ2-7. CDR3 nucleotide sequence: TGCAGCGTTGATAAAGGGAACTCCTACGAGCAGTACTTC. It is translated as CSVDKGNSYEQYF.